This T cell receptor beta chain appears in the sequencing data of a study of blood T cell repertoires in COVID-19. Participant-given clinical history determined each cohort assignment. Before being deemed recovered, Cohort 3 donors had two negative PCRs, clearance, or symptom resolution. In the source study's methods: Counts of nucleated cells, estimated from reference gene primer amplification, were obtained. Some clones are missing from TCRdb's copy, which holds only in-frame ones; the method was immunoSEQ multiplex PCR. V and J calls plus clone size are reproduced from that table; the DNA served to infer D and trimming. The sample includes 310,000 or so clones, around 90% of them seen just once. V lost 0 bases and J lost 0; bases outside the gene matches: 5. This CDR3 has 16 residues. CDR1 and CDR2 (germline): SGDLS, YYNGEE.

Source material: PBMCs or T cells enriched from blood (not recorded which). The TCR was taken from a woman aged 18-29 years who had recovered from COVID-19. This rearrangement joins TRBV9 to TRBJ2-7, with TRBD1 identical over 8 bases. CDR3 nucleotide sequence: TGTGCCAGCAGCGTAGCTGGGGACAGGTCCTCCTACGAGCAGTACTTC. Translation gives CASSVAGDRSSYEQYF.